This T cell receptor beta chain emerged from a study of CD8 T cell repertoires and HIV-1 epitope variants. Study-wide context: T cells were stimulated with Twenty-five Gag and Nef peptides separately. Autologous T cell-negative cells served as antigen-presenting cells in equal numbers. Findings of the study overall: Roughly nine TCR beta clonotypes were antigen-specific, roughly 6 apparently recognizing autologous or escape variants.

V was trimmed by 5 bases and J by 4 bases, leaving 8 bases between them. Germline V CDR1 and CDR2: SNHLY, FYNNEI. This CDR3 spans 13 amino acids. Sequencing used immunoSEQ multiplex PCR; TCRdb keeps in-frame clones, though not all of them. The table has a few thousand clones, about 63% seen once. Concerning this clone itself: Its antigen is still unknown.

The source material was cultured CD8+ T cells derived from PBMCs. The TCR comes from a male donor with HIV. This chain joins TRBV2 and TRBJ2-2; D is uncertain. The CDR3 DNA reads as TGTGCCAGCAGTTGGACGGGCACCGGGGAGCTGTTTTTT. Translation gives CASSWTGTGELFF.